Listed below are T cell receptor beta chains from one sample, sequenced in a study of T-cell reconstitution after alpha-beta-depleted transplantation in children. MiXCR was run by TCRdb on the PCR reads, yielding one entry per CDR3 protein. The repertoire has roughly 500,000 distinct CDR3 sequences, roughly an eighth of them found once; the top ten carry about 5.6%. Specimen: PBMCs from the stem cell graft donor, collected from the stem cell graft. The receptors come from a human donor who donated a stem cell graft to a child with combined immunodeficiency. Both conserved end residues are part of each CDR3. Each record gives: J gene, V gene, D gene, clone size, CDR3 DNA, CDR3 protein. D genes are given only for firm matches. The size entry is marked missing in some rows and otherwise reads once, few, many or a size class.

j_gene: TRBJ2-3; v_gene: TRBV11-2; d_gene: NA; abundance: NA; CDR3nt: TGTGCCAGCAGCTTAGGCCCTCTCGAGCACACAGATACGCAGTATTTT; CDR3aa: CASSLGPLEHTDTQYF
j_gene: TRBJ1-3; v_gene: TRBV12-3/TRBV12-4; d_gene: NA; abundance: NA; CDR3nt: TGTGCCAGCAGTTCGGACAGTTTTGTACCCATATATTTT; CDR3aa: CASSSDSFVPIYF
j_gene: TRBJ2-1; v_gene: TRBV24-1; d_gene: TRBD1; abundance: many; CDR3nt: TGTGCCACCAGTGATCCCACCGGGACAGGGTCCAATGAGCAGTTCTTC; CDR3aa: CATSDPTGTGSNEQFF
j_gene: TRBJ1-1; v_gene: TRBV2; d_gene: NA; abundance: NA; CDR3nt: TGTGCCAGCAGTGTACAAGGGGGGCTTGAAGCTTTCTTT; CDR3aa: CASSVQGGLEAFF
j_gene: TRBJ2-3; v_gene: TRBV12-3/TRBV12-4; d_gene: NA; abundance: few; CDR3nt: TGTGCCAGCAGTTTGGGGACTGGCCCCTCAGATACGCAGTATTTT; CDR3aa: CASSLGTGPSDTQYF
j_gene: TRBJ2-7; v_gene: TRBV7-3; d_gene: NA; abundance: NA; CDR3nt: TGTGCCAGCAGCTTACAATCGGGGGCCGGCTACGAGCAGTACTTC; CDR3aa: CASSLQSGAGYEQYF
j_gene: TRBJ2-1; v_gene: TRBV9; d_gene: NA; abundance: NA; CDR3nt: TGTGCCAGCTCCTCGGGCGGAATTTACAATGAGCAGTTCTTC; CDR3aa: CASSSGGIYNEQFF
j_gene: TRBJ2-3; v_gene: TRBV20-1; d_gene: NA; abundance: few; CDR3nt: TGCAGTGCTAGAGATAAGCTTAGCACAGATACGCAGTATTTT; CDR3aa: CSARDKLSTDTQYF
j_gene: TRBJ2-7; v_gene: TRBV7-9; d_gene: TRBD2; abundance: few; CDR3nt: TGTGCCAGCAGCTTAGAAACTAGCGGGGGTGCCTCCTACGAGCAGTACTTC; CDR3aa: CASSLETSGGASYEQYF
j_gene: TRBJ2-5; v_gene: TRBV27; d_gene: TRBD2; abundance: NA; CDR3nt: TGTGCCAGCAGTTTATCCCCGACTAGCGGCGGGGAGACCCAGTACTTC; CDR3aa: CASSLSPTSGGETQYF
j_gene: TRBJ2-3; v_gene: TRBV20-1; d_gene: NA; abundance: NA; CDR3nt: TGCAGTGCTAGTCCACAGGGAGATACGCAGTATTTT; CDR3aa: CSASPQGDTQYF